This T cell receptor (beta chain) originates from a study of cytomegalovirus exposure and HLA in healthy donors. Whole-study results and caveats: Across HLA loci, a later analysis found differing TCR association rates, with DRB1 most and HLA-C fewest.

This clone was counted a few times. Its target is not known. Primers: 60 Vbeta forward and 13 Jbeta reverse. The repertoire was sequenced with immunoSEQ multiplex PCR; TCRdb's copy has only in-frame clones and lacks some. Of about 100,000 clones listed, approximately 70% are singletons. Source material: PBMCs. The clonotype was recovered from a man aged 35-49 years in good health and CMV-seropositive.

This CDR3 reads CASSSASGGTGELFF. The DNA of the CDR3 is TGTGCCAGCAGTTCCGCTAGCGGGGGCACCGGGGAGCTGTTTTTT. This rearrangement joins TRBV6-5 to TRBJ2-2; 10 positions agree with TRBD2. The germline gives CDR1 MNHEY, CDR2 SVGAGI. This CDR3 comprises 15 residues. V gave up 4 bases and J gave up 4 bases; unmatched junction bases: 3.